This T cell receptor (beta chain) was documented in a study of long-term antiretroviral therapy in people with HIV. Concerning this clone itself: No antigen is known for it.

Every participant gave one or more pre-ART and two or more post-ART PBMC samples. HIV-positive participants were all treated in the United States. Samples held about 0.85-11 million cryopreserved PBMC before DNA extraction. Broader study findings: Controls had broader CDR3 length ranges than HIV repertoires did.

With 4 bases clipped from V and 2 bases from J, the junction kept 7 bases outside the gene matches. This CDR3 is 16 amino acids long. Germline V lookup: CDR1 MDHEN, CDR2 SYDVKM. The assay, immunoSEQ v3.0, was run at survey level. TCRdb's table, derived via immunoSEQ multiplex PCR, lists solely in-frame clones and lacks some. The sample holds around 13,000 clones, 84% seen once. The sequence derives from a man under 40 with HIV. Sequencing used unsorted PBMCs, obtained 0.4 years after starting antiretroviral therapy. The J gene is TRBJ2-2, the V gene TRBV28, with TRBD1 matching 7 bases. CDR3 bases: TGTGCCAGCAGTTCAACAGGGGTAACTAACACCGGGGAGCTGTTTTTT. Protein product: CASSSTGVTNTGELFF.